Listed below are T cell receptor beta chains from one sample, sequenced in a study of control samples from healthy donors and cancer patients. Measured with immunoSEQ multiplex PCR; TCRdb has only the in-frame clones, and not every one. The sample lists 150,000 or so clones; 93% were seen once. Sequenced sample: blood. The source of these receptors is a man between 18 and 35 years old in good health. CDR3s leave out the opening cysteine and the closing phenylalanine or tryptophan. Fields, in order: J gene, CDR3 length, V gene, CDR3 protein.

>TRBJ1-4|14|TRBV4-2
ASSRTAGQLEEKLF
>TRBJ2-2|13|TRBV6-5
ASRSGTANTGELF
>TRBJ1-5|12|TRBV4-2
ASSQDWEGQPQH
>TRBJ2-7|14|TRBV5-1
ASSLGFIGSAYEQY
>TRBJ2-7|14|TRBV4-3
ASSQEEGGRDYEQY
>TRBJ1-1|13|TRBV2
ASSDRRQGVTEAF
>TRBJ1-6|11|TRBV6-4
ASSDFPLGPLH
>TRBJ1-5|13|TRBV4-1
ASSQLDRSNQPQH
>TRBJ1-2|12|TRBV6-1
ASSDSPILYGYT
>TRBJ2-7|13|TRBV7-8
ASSFSGSDPYEQY
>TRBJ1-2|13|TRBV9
ASSLAGTGGDGYT
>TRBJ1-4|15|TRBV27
ASKGAEGGADGEKLF
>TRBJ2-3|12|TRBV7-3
ASSPLGGTDTQY
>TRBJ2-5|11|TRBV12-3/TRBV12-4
ASTDPPGETQY
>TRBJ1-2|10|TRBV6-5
ASTGASYGYT
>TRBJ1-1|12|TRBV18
ASSPRGGGPEAF
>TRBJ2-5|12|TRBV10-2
ASVRDSGKATQY
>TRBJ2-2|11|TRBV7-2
ASGRAGPGELF
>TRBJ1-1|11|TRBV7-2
ASSLLGVGPAF
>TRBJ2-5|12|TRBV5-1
ASSLVRGLETQY
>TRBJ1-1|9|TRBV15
ATSRDTEAF
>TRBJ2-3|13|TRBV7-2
ASSSQSLSTDTQY
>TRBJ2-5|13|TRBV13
ASSSYGVGQETQY
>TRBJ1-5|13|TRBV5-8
ASSFRGGLNQPQH
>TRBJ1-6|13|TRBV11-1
ASSLARRRDSPLH
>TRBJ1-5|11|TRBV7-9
ASSLTGVQPQH
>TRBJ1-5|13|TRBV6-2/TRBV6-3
ASSEDGNSNQPQH
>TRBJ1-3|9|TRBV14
ASSQSFTIY
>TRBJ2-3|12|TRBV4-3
ASSQDATTDTQY